The 30 T cell receptor beta chains presented below share a single source sample, sequenced in a study of CD8 T cells in Susac syndrome. The authors reverse transcribed roughly 0.5 to 1 ug RNA with random hexamers. A single record per CDR3 protein comes from TCRdb applying MiXCR to the immunoSEQ multiplex PCR reads. The sample lists about 120,000 distinct CDR3 sequences, about 90% seen once, with roughly 0.11% in the top ten. Sequencing was performed on CD8+ T cells from PBMCs. The receptors were gathered from a human donor in good health.

The chain carries TRBV7-9 and TRBJ2-7; no reliable D call. Germline CDR1 and CDR2: SEHNR and FQNEAQ (reference sequence). Trimming shortened V by 1 base and J by 2 bases, and 9 bases separated the two germline ends. The CDR3 loop spans 14 amino acids. This chain's CDR3 is CASSLGQSAYEQYF. Written as DNA, the CDR3 is TGTGCCAGCAGCTTAGGCCAGAGTGCCTACGAGCAGTACTTC.

The chain uses TRBV12-3 or TRBV12-4 and TRBJ1-5; D remains unclear. The CDR3 sequence is 14 residues long. V lost 3 bases, J lost 7 bases, and 13 bases lay in between. The CDR3 loop is CASSFPGIGQPQHF. CDR3 DNA sequence: TGTGCCAGCAGTTTTCCCGGGATCGGACAGCCCCAGCATTTT.

J is TRBJ1-1 and V is TRBV7-2; D possibly corresponds to TRBD1 (6 bases). The CDR3 extends over 15 amino acids. The germline CDR1 and CDR2 sequences are SGHTA and FQGNSA. V gave up 5 bases and J gave up 3 bases, with 16 bases separating them. The CDR3 here is CASSHGRGEYTEAFF. CDR3 DNA sequence: TGTGCCAGCAGCCACGGGAGGGGGGAATACACTGAAGCTTTCTTT.

Here the CDR3 reads CASSQRWGLDTEAFF. CDR3 nucleotides: TGTGCCAGCAGCCAGCGATGGGGCCTGGACACTGAAGCTTTCTTT. V usage is TRBV3-1 and J usage is TRBJ1-1; TRBD1 might be the D (5 bases). Germline CDR1 reads LGHDT; CDR2 reads YNNKEL (reference sequence). The CDR3 consists of 15 residues. With 3 bases removed from V and 3 bases from J, the gap between germline ends came to 14 bases.

The chain joins TRBV7-3 to TRBJ2-2; D may correspond to TRBD1 or TRBD2 (5 bases each). Germline CDR1 and CDR2: SGHTA and FQGTGA. V was cut by 3 bases and J by 2 bases, with 19 bases left in between. CDR3 size: 18 residues. The CDR3 DNA sequence: TGTGCCAGCAGCTTCCGGTTCCCGGGACGACTAAACACCGGGGAGCTGTTTTTT. The encoded protein is CASSFRFPGRLNTGELFF.

The chain is built from TRBV11-1 and TRBJ2-3, with 12 nucleotides matching TRBD2. V was pared by 3 bases and J by 5 bases, with 0 bases of the junction left unmatched. This CDR3 is built from 14 residues. The germline V gene has CDR1 SGHAT and CDR2 FQDESV (reference sequence). CDR3 residues: CASSLTSGRDTQYF. The DNA of the CDR3 is TGTGCCAGCAGCTTGACTAGCGGGAGAGATACGCAGTATTTT. Full variable domain (remainder filled in from reference TRBV11-1 and TRBJ2-3): EAEVAQSPRYKITEKSQAVAFWCDPISGHATLYWYRQILGQGPELLVQFQDESVVDDSQLPKDRFSAERLKGVDSTLKIQPAELGDSAMYLCASSLTSGRDTQYFGPGTRLTVL.

V and J are TRBV5-1 and TRBJ2-7; 8 bases line up with TRBD2. This CDR3 is built from 14 residues. The ends lost 4 bases at V and 2 bases at J; junction bases unmatched: 5. The V gene's germline CDR1 is SGHRS and CDR2 YFSETQ. This CDR3 is CASSTGLVAYEQYF. The CDR3 nucleotides read TGCGCCAGCAGCACGGGACTAGTAGCCTACGAGCAGTACTTC.

The V and J genes are TRBV5-1 and TRBJ2-3; D is possibly TRBD1 (7 bases). Germline V CDR1 and CDR2: SGHRS, YFSETQ. V was shortened by 6 bases and J by 4 bases, with 15 bases between the two germline ends. The CDR3 is 14 residues long. Here the CDR3 reads CASTPSRGADTQYF. CDR3 nucleotides: TGCGCCAGCACCCCCTCCAGGGGGGCAGATACGCAGTATTTT.

The genes are TRBV7-8 and TRBJ2-7; 7 nucleotides agree with TRBD1. The germline gives CDR1 SGHVS, CDR2 FQNEAQ. This CDR3 spans 14 amino acids. Losses at the gene ends were 4 bases for V and 5 bases for J; bases not matched to a gene: 8. DNA for the CDR3: TGTGCCAGCAGCTCCCGAACCGACAGGGACGAGCAGTACTTC. It encodes CASSSRTDRDEQYF.

The rearrangement links TRBV6-2 or TRBV6-3 to TRBJ2-5; TRBD2 aligns across 7 bases. The junction had 23 bases not matched to a gene; V was cut back by 5 bases and J by 5 bases. Germline V gene lookup returns CDR1 MNHEY and CDR2 SVGEGT. CDR3 length: 19 residues. This CDR3 is CASSPLADPQKVLRETQYF. CDR3 coding DNA: TGTGCCAGCAGTCCTCTAGCGGATCCACAGAAGGTCCTCCGGGAGACCCAGTACTTC.

The rearrangement joins TRBV29-1 to TRBJ1-2; D is unresolved. The CDR3 contains 15 residues. CDR1 and CDR2 from the germline V gene are SQVTM and ANQGSEA. V lost 4 bases and J lost 2, with 17 bases in between. CDR3 protein: CSVGSAGIGNYGYTF. In DNA, the CDR3 is TGCAGCGTTGGGTCCGCGGGGATCGGAAACTATGGCTACACCTTC.

The chain is built from TRBV7-8 and TRBJ2-3, with a tentative D call TRBD1 (6 bases). V was trimmed by 8 bases and J by 2 bases, leaving 14 bases between them. CDR1 and CDR2 from the germline V gene are SGHVS and FQNEAQ. The CDR3 totals 14 residues. CDR3 in amino acids: CASGGGQPTDTQYF. CDR3 bases: TGTGCCAGCGGAGGTGGACAGCCCACAGATACGCAGTATTTT.

The chain uses TRBV13 and TRBJ1-1, with D perhaps matching TRBD1 (5 bases). Trimming took 6 bases from V and 1 from J, leaving 12 bases between them. This CDR3 has 14 residues. CDR1 and CDR2 from the germline V gene are PRHDT and FYEKMQ (reference sequence). The CDR3 reads CASSSGGRNTEAFF. The CDR3, as DNA: TGTGCCAGCAGTTCGGGGGGTAGGAACACTGAAGCTTTCTTT.

The chain combines TRBV23-1 with TRBJ2-1; D unresolved. TRBV23-1 belongs to the ORF category, with a function that is uncertain. CDR3 length: 16 amino acids. In DNA form, the CDR3 reads TGCGCAAGCCTCAAGACGTCTTATGTCGCTTTCCATGTGCAGTTCTTC. Translated: CASLKTSYVAFHVQFF.

The chain is built from TRBV5-1 and TRBJ2-7, with D maybe TRBD2 (6 bases). V was shortened by 0 bases and J by 3 bases, with 19 bases between the two germline ends. This CDR3 has 17 residues. Germline values: CDR1 SGHRS, CDR2 YFSETQ. The CDR3 bases are TGCGCCAGCAGCTTGGGGCGCCCAGCTAGCGAAGGCTACGAGCAGTACTTC. This codes for CASSLGRPASEGYEQYF.

The chain combines TRBV7-2 with TRBJ1-4; unclear D gene. This CDR3 region has 14 residues. V was trimmed by 4 bases and J by 6 bases, leaving 12 bases between them. Germline V gives CDR1 SGHTA, CDR2 FQGNSA. The CDR3 sequence is CASSSEWTDEKLFF. As DNA, the CDR3 is TGTGCCAGCAGCTCAGAGTGGACCGATGAAAAACTGTTTTTT.

The chain is built from TRBV20-1 and TRBJ2-3, with 16 bases lining up with TRBD2. The junction had 3 bases not matched to a gene; V was cut back by 5 bases and J by 4 bases. Per the germline V gene, CDR1 is DFQATT and CDR2 is SNEGSKA (reference sequence). CDR3 length equals 15 residues. CDR3 region: CSASGTSGGADTQYF. CDR3 DNA sequence: TGCAGTGCTTCCGGGACTAGCGGGGGGGCAGATACGCAGTATTTT.

The chain is built from TRBV3-1 and TRBJ2-5; TRBD2 matches at 11 bases. The CDR3 is 14 amino acids. J lost 5 bases, V lost 4 bases, and 3 bases had no gene match. CDR1 is LGHDT and CDR2 is YNNKEL in the germline V gene (reference sequence). In nucleotides, the CDR3 is TGTGCCAGCAGCCGTAGCGGGGGGGCTGAGACCCAGTACTTC. Encoded protein: CASSRSGGAETQYF.

The chain uses TRBV6-2 or TRBV6-3 and TRBJ2-3; 8 bases line up with TRBD2. There are 16 residues in the CDR3. Germline CDR1 reads MNHEY; CDR2 reads SVGEGT. The trim removed 8 bases at V and 3 bases at J, leaving 13 bases unmatched. CDR3 coding DNA: TGTGCCAGCCGGATTAGCGGGATGGCCGTGACAGATACGCAGTATTTT. This gives the protein CASRISGMAVTDTQYF.

The chain employs TRBV20-1 and TRBJ1-5, with TRBD1 matching over 7 bases. CDR1 and CDR2 from the germline V gene are DFQATT and SNEGSKA (reference sequence). The CDR3 is 14 residues long. After removal of 5 bases from V and 7 bases from J, the junction contained 11 bases not matched to a gene. CDR3 protein: CSASEQGSLQPQHF. The CDR3 DNA reads TGCAGTGCTTCGGAACAGGGGAGCTTACAGCCCCAGCATTTT.

This clonotype was seen a single time. The rearrangement uses TRBV6-1 and TRBJ1-5; weak D call: TRBD1 (6 bases). Germline assignment: CDR1 MNHNS and CDR2 SASEGT. Trimming cost V 10 bases and J 6 bases, with 22 bases left between them. This CDR3 region has 15 residues. The CDR3 region is CAIIDGGGRRQPQHF. CDR3 DNA sequence: TGTGCCATTATTGATGGGGGGGGCCGGCGTCAGCCCCAGCATTTT.

The chain joins TRBV7-3 to TRBJ2-1; 7 bases match TRBD2. The CDR3 extends over 16 amino acids. The junction had 11 bases not matched to a gene; V was cut back by 5 bases and J by 4 bases. Germline V gene sequence: CDR1 SGHTA, CDR2 FQGTGA. In nucleotides, the CDR3 is TGTGCCAGCAGCCACGACGCTAGCGGAAGATACAATGAGCAGTTCTTC. It translates to CASSHDASGRYNEQFF.

CDR3 protein: CSARGTSATFF. CDR3 sequence (DNA): TGCAGTGCTAGGGGGACGTCGGCGACTTTCTTT. The chain joins TRBV20-1 to TRBJ1-1, with a possible D match to TRBD1 (5 bases). The CDR3 covers 11 residues. V was cut by 3 bases and J by 12 bases, with 14 bases left in between. Germline-derived CDR1 and CDR2 are DFQATT and SNEGSKA (reference sequence).

The chain links TRBV2 to TRBJ2-3; 8 bases are shared with TRBD1. The CDR3 sequence is 13 residues long. Germline CDR1 and CDR2: SNHLY and FYNNEI. V shed 10 bases, J shed 6 bases, and the junction held 9 bases outside the gene matches. CDR3 sequence (DNA): TGTGCCATAGGGACAGGAAGTAGGGATACGCAGTATTTT. Translation gives CAIGTGSRDTQYF.

The chain uses TRBV7-2 and TRBJ2-1, with D perhaps being TRBD1 or TRBD2 (6 bases each). Germline values: CDR1 SGHTA, CDR2 FQGNSA. This CDR3 has 15 residues. The V end lost 2 bases, the J end lost 12 bases, and 20 bases lay between the germline ends. DNA for the CDR3: TGTGCCAGCAGCTTAAGGGGTAGAGGCGGGACACGGCAGTTCTTC. Amino acid sequence: CASSLRGRGGTRQFF.

The CDR3 DNA reads TGTGCCATCAGCCCGGGACAGGGGGCCGGGGAGCTGTTTTTT. It specifies CAISPGQGAGELFF. The chain carries TRBV10-3 and TRBJ2-2, with 11 bases lining up with TRBD1. Germline V gives CDR1 ENHRY, CDR2 SYGVKD. The V gene end was trimmed by 6 bases and the J gene end by 6 bases; junction bases not matched to a gene: 3. The CDR3 consists of 14 residues.

The V and J genes are TRBV7-9 and TRBJ2-7, with a weak D call TRBD2 (5 bases). Germline-derived CDR1 and CDR2 are SEHNR and FQNEAQ (reference sequence). Trimming left V 4 bases short and J 3 bases short, with 13 bases between. CDR3 length equals 14 residues. In DNA form, the CDR3 reads TGTGCCAGCAGCTCGGCACTAGAAAACTACGAGCAGTACTTC. Translating gives CASSSALENYEQYF.

The table lists this clonotype with a count of one. This chain links TRBV6-5 with TRBJ1-3; D call uncertain. CDR1 and CDR2 (germline): MNHEY, SVGAGI. The CDR3 covers 17 residues. V was pared by 4 bases and J by 0 bases, with 16 bases between. CDR3 DNA: TGTGCCAGCAGTTTCCCAAGCCGCAACATCTCTGGAAACACCATATATTTT. Its translation: CASSFPSRNISGNTIYF.

This sequence joins TRBV21-1 and TRBJ1-1. TRBV21-1 is recorded as a pseudogene. The CDR3 covers 16 residues. The CDR3 DNA reads TGTGCCAGCAGCAAGCGGGGATCTTACCTGAACACTGAAGCTTTCTTT. Translating gives CASSKRGSYLNTEAFF.

The gene calls are TRBV11-2 and TRBJ2-3; D is unclear. Germline V gives CDR1 SGHAT, CDR2 FQNNGV. The CDR3 loop spans 11 amino acids. Deletions cut 10 bases from V and 9 bases from J, with 14 bases between. The CDR3 sequence: CATSLVNTQYF. The DNA for the CDR3 is TGTGCCACCTCTCTAGTAAACACGCAGTATTTT.